In this sample, the clone carrying this T cell receptor beta chain turned up once. The target antigen is unknown. The sample comes from a study of Ad26.COV2.S vaccination and SARS-CoV-2 variants. Background on the study: Into the muscle, Ad26.COV2.S was dosed once or twice, 56 days apart.

In germline, CDR1 is LGHDT, CDR2 YNNKEL (reference sequence). V lost 6 bases to trimming and J lost 0 bases; unmatched junction nucleotides: 6. CDR3 length: 16 residues. Libraries were prepared by immunoSEQ multiplex PCR; TCRdb keeps only in-frame clonotypes and omits some of them. The table shows 300,000 to 400,000 clones, with roughly 81% occurring only once. Study conclusions and caveats: Quantification of TCR breadth and depth may have yielded underestimates of total T cell responses. Breadth of non-spike TCRs did not differ between vaccinees and placebo recipients.

As for treatment: 15 to 20 received Ad26.COV2.S at low or high dose, single or two shots; about 5 received placebo; per-sample allocation not given. Samples were taken on day 63 after the first vaccine or placebo injection. Built on an Ad26 vector, the vaccine expressed Wuhan-strain SARS-CoV-2 spike. The specimen was peripheral blood, collected in a trial of Ad26.COV2.S vaccine versus placebo. The chain links TRBV3-1 (or the pseudogene TRBV3-2) to TRBJ2-5, with 11 nucleotides matching TRBD2. This sequence originates from a person aged 18 to 65 who received the Ad26.COV2.S COVID-19 vaccine or a placebo. Written as DNA, the CDR3 is TGTGCCAGCAGACCTACTAGCGGGGGTAACCAAGAGACCCAGTACTTC. It yields the protein CASRPTSGGNQETQYF.